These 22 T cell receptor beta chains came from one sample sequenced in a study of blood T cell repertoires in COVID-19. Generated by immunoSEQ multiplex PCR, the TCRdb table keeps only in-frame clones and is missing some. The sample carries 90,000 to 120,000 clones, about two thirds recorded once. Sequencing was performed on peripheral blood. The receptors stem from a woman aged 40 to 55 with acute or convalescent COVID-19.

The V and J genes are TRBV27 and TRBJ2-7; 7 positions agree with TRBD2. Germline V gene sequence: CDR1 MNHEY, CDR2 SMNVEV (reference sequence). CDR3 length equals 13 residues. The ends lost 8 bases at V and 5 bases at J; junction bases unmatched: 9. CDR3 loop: CASWVGGGNEQYF. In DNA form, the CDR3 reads TGTGCCAGCTGGGTGGGGGGGGGAAACGAGCAGTACTTC.

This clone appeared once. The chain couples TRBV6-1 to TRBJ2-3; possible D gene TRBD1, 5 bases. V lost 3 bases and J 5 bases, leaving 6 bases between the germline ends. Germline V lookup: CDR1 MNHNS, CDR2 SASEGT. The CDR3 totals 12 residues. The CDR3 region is CASSEGQDTQYF. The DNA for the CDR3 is TGTGCCAGCAGTGAGGGGCAAGATACGCAGTATTTT.

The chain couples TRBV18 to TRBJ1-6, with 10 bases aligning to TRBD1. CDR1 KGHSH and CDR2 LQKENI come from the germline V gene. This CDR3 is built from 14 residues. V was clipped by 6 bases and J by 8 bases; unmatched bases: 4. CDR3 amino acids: CASSSGTGDSPLHF. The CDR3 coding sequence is TGTGCCAGCTCCTCAGGGACAGGGGATTCACCCCTCCACTTT. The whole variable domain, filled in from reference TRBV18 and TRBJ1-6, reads NAGVMQNPRHLVRRRGQEARLRCSPMKGHSHVYWYRQLPEEGLKFMVYLQKENIIDESGMPKERFSAEFPKEGPSILRIQQVVRGDSAAYFCASSSGTGDSPLHFGNGTRLTVT.

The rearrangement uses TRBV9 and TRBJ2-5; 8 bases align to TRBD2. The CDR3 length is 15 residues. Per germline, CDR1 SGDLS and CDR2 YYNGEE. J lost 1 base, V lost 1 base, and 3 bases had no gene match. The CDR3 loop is CASSVLAGFQETQYF. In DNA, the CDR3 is TGTGCCAGCAGCGTACTAGCGGGCTTCCAAGAGACCCAGTACTTC.

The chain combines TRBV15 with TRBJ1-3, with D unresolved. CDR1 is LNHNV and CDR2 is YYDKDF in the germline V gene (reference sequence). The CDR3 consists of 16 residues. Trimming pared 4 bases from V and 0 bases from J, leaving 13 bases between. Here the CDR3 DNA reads TGTGCCACCAGCATGAGAGGATTAAACTCTGGAAACACCATATATTTT. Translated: CATSMRGLNSGNTIYF.

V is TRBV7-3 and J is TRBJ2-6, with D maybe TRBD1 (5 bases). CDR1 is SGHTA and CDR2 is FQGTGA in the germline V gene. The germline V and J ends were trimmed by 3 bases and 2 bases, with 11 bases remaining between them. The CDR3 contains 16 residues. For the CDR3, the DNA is TGTGCCAGCAGCTTTGGTCAGGGTGCTGGGGCCAACGTCCTGACTTTC. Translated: CASSFGQGAGANVLTF. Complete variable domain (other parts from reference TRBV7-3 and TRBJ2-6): GAGVSQTPSNKVTEKGKYVELRCDPISGHTALYWYRQSLGQGPEFLIYFQGTGAADDSGLPNDRFFAVRPEGSVSTLKIQRTERGDSAVYLCASSFGQGAGANVLTFGAGSRLTVL.

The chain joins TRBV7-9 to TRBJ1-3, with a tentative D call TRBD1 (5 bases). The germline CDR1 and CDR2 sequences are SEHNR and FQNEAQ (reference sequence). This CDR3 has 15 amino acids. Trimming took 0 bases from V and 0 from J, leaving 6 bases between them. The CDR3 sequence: CASSLADSSGNTIYF. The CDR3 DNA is TGTGCCAGCAGCTTAGCCGACAGCTCTGGAAACACCATATATTTT.

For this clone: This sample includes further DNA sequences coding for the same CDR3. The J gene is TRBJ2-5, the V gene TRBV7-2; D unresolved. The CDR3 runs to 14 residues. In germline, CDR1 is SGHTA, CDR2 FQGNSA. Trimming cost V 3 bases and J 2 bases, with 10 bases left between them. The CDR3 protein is CASSFVSRQETQYF. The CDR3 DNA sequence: TGTGCCAGCAGCTTCGTCTCCCGGCAAGAGACCCAGTACTTC.

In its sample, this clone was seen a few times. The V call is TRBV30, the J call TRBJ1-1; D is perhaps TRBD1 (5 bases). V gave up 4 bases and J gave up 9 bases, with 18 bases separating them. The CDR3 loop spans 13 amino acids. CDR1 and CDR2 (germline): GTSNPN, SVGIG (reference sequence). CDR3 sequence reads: CAWISPRGGKAFF. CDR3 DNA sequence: TGTGCCTGGATAAGTCCCCGGGGGGGGAAAGCTTTCTTT. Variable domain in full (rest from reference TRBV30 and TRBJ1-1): SQTIHQWPATLVQPVGSPLSLECTVEGTSNPNLYWYRQAAGRGLQLLFYSVGIGQISSEVPQNLSASRPQDRQFILSSKKLLLSDSGFYLCAWISPRGGKAFFGQGTRLTVV.

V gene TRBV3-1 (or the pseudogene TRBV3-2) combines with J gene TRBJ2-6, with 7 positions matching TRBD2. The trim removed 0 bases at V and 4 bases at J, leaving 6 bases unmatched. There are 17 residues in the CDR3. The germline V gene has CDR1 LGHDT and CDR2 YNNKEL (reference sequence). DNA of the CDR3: TGTGCCAGCAGCCAAGAATGGGGGGGGTCCGGGGCCAACGTCCTGACTTTC. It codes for CASSQEWGGSGANVLTF.

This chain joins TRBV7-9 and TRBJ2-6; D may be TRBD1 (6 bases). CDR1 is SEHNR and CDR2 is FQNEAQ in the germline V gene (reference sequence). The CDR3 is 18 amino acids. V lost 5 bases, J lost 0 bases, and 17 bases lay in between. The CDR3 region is CASSPSGVETSGANVLTF. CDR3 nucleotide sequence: TGTGCCAGCAGCCCTTCAGGGGTAGAGACCTCTGGGGCCAACGTCCTGACTTTC.

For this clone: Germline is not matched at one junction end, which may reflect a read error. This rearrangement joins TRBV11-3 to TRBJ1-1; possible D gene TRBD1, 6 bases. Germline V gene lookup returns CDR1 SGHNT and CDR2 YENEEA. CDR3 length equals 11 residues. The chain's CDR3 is CASSQRGQLVF. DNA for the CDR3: TGTGCCAGCAGCCAGCGGGGGCAGCTCGTATTT.

The CDR3 protein is CAWSPGQGWTEAFF. CDR3 DNA sequence: TGTGCCTGGAGCCCTGGACAGGGGTGGACTGAAGCTTTCTTT. The chain employs TRBV30 and TRBJ1-1; 9 positions agree with TRBD1. CDR3 length: 14 residues. The V segment lost 3 bases and the J segment 5 bases; nucleotides outside the gene matches: 7. Germline CDR1 is GTSNPN and CDR2 is SVGIG (reference sequence).

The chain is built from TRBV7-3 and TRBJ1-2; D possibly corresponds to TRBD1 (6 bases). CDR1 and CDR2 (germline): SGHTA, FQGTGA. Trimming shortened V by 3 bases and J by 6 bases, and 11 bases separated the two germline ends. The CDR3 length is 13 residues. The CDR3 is CASSFPEGDGYTF. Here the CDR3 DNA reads TGTGCCAGCAGCTTTCCCGAGGGGGATGGCTACACCTTC.

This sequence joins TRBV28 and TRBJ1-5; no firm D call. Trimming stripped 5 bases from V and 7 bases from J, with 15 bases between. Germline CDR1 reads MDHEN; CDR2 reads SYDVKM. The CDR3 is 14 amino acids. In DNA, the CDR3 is TGTGCCAGCAGTGGTCCGGGAATATCGCAGCCCCAGCATTTT. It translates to CASSGPGISQPQHF.

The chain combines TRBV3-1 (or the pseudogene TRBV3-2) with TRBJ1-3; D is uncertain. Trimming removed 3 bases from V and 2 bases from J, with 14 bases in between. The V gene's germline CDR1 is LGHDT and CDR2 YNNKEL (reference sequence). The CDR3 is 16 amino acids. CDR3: CASSQQTTLAGNTIYF. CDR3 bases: TGTGCCAGCAGCCAGCAGACTACTTTGGCTGGAAACACCATATATTTT.

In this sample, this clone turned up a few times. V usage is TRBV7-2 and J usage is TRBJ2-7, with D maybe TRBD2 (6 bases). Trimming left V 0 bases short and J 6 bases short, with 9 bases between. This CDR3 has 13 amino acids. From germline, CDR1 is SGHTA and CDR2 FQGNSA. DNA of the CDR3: TGTGCCAGCAGCTTAGCGGGACTTGGCGAGCAGTACTTC. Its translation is CASSLAGLGEQYF.

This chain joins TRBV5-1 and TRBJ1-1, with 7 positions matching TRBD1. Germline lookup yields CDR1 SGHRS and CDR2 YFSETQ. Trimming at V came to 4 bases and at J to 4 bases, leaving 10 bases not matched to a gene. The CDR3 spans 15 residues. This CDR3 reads CASSRRDRAGTEAFF. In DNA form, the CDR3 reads TGCGCCAGCAGCAGACGGGACAGAGCCGGCACTGAAGCTTTCTTT.

The CDR3 region is CASSGRSREQFF. In nucleotides, the CDR3 is TGTGCCAGCAGTGGCCGGAGTCGTGAGCAGTTCTTC. The chain couples TRBV12-3 or TRBV12-4 to TRBJ2-1; D gene uncertain. The CDR3 extends over 12 amino acids. Trimming took off 5 bases at V and 9 bases at J, with 11 bases between the two ends.

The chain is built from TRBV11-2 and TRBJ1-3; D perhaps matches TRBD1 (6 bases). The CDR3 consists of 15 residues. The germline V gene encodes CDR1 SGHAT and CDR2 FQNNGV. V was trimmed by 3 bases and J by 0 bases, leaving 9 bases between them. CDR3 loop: CASSFDRTSGNTIYF. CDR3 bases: TGTGCCAGCAGCTTTGACAGGACCTCTGGAAACACCATATATTTT. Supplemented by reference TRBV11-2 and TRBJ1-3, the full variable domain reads EAGVAQSPRYKIIEKRQSVAFWCNPISGHATLYWYQQILGQGPKLLIQFQNNGVVDDSQLPKDRFSAERLKGVDSTLKIQPAKLEDSAVYLCASSFDRTSGNTIYFGEGSWLTVV.

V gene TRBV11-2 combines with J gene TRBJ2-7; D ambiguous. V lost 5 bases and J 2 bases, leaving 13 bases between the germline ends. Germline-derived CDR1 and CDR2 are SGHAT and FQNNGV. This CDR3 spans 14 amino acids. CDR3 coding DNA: TGTGCCAGCAGCCCAGACATTCAAGCCTACGAGCAGTACTTC. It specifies CASSPDIQAYEQYF. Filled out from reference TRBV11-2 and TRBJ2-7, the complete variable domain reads EAGVAQSPRYKIIEKRQSVAFWCNPISGHATLYWYQQILGQGPKLLIQFQNNGVVDDSQLPKDRFSAERLKGVDSTLKIQPAKLEDSAVYLCASSPDIQAYEQYFGPGTRLTVT.

CDR3 nucleotide sequence: TGTGCCAGCAGCTTAGCTCTAGCGGGGGGTTCAAGGGAGCAGTTCTTC. This translates into CASSLALAGGSREQFF. The chain links TRBV7-9 to TRBJ2-1, with TRBD2 matching over 11 bases. The junction had 8 bases not matched to a gene; V was cut back by 0 bases and J by 10 bases. CDR3 size: 16 residues. CDR1 is SEHNR, CDR2 FQNEAQ, per germline (reference sequence).